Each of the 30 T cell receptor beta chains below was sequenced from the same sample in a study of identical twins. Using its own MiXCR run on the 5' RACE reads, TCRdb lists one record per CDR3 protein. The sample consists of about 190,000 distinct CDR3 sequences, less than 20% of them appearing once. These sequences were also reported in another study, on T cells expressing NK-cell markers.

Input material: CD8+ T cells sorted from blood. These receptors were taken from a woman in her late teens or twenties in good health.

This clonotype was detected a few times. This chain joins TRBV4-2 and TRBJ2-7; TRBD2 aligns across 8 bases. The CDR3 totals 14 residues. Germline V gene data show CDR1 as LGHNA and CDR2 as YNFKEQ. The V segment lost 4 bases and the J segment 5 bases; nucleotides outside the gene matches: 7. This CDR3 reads CASSLGLAINEQYF. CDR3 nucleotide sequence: TGTGCCAGCAGCCTCGGACTAGCAATCAACGAGCAGTACTTC.

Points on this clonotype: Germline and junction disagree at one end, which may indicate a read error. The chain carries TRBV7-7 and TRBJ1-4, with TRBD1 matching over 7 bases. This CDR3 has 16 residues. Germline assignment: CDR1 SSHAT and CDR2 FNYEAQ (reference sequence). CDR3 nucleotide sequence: TGTGCTAGCAGCAATAAAAGGGGGCAGGGAGCTGAAAAACTGTTTTTT. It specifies CASSNKRGQGAEKLFF.

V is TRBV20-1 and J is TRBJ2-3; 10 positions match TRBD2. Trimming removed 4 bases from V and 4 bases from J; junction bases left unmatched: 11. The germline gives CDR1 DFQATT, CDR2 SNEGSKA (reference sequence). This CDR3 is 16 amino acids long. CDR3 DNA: TGCAGTGCTATACCGTTCACTAGCGGGAAACCAGATACGCAGTATTTT. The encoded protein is CSAIPFTSGKPDTQYF.

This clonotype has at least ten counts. The CDR3 region is CASGAYEQYF. DNA of the CDR3: TGTGCCAGCGGGGCCTACGAGCAGTACTTC. This chain joins TRBV6-5 and TRBJ2-7; D gene ambiguous. CDR1 and CDR2 (germline): MNHEY, SVGAGI. With 8 bases removed from V and 2 bases from J, the gap between germline ends came to 4 bases. There are 10 residues in the CDR3.

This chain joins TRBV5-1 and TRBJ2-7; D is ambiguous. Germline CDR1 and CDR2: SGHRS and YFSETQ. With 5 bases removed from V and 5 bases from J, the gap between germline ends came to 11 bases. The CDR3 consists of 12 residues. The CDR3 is CASRRAGNEQYF. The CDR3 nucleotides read TGCGCCAGCAGAAGGGCCGGAAACGAGCAGTACTTC.

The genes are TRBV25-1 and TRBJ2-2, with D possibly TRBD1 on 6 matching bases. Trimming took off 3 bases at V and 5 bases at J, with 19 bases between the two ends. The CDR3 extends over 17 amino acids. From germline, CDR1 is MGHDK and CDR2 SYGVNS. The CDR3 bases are TGTGCCAGCAGTGATTACGGGGTAGAGGGGGATACCGGGGAGCTGTTTTTT. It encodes CASSDYGVEGDTGELFF.

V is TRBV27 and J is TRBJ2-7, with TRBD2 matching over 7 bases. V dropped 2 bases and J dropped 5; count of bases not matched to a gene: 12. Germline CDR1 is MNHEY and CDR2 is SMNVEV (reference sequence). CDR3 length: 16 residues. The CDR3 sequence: CASSLVRPTSPDEQYF. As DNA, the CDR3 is TGTGCCAGCAGTTTAGTCCGACCGACTAGCCCCGACGAGCAGTACTTC.

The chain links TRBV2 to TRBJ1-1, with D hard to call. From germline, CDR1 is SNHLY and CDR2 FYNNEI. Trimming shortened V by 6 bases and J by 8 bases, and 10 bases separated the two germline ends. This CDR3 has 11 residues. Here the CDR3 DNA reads TGTGCCAGCAGAGGACGCGGAGAAGCTTTCTTT. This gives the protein CASRGRGEAFF.

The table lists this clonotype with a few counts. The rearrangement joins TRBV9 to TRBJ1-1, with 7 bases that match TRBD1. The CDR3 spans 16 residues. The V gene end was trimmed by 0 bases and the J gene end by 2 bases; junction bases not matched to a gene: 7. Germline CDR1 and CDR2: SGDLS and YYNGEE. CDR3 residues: CASSVDFRGHNTEAFF. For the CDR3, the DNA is TGTGCCAGCAGCGTAGATTTTAGGGGGCATAACACTGAAGCTTTCTTT.

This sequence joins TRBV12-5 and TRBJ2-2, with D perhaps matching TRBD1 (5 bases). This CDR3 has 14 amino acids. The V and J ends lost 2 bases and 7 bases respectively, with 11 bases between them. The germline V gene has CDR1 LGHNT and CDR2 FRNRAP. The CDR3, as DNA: TGTGCTAGTGGTTTGCTGACGACAGACGGGGAGCTGTTTTTT. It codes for CASGLLTTDGELFF.

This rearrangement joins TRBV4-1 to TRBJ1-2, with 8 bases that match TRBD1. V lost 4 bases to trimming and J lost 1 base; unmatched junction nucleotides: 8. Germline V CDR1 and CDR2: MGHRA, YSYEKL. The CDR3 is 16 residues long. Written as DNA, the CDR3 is TGCGCCAGCAGCCTTTCGGACAGGGCCAGTAACTATGGCTACACCTTC. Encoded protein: CASSLSDRASNYGYTF.

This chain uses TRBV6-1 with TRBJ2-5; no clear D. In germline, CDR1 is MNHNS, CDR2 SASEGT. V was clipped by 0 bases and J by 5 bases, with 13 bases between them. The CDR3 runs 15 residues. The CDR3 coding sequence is TGTGCCAGCAGTGAAGCCCTGCCGGAAAGTGAGACCCAGTACTTC. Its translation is CASSEALPESETQYF.

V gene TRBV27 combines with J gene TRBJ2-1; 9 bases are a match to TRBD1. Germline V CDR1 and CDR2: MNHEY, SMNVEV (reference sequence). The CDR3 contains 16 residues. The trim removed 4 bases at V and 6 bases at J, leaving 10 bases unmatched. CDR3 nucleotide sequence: TGTGCCAGCAGTTCAGGACAGGGGTTGTTTAGCAATGAGCAGTTCTTC. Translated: CASSSGQGLFSNEQFF.

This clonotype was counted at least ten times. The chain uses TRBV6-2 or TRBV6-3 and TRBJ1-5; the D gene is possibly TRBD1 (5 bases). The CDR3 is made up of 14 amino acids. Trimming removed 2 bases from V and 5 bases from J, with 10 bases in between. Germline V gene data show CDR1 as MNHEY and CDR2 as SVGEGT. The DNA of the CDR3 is TGTGCCAGCAGTTACGTCAGGGCAGATCAGCCCCAGCATTTT. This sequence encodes CASSYVRADQPQHF.

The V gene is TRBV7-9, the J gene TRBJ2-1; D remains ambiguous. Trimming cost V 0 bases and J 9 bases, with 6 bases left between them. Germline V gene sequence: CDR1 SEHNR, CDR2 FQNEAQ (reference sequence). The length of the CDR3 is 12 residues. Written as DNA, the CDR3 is TGTGCCAGCAGCTTAGCTGTTCTTGAGCAGTTCTTC. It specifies CASSLAVLEQFF. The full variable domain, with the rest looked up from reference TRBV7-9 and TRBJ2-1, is DTGVSQNPRHKITKRGQNVTFRCDPISEHNRLYWYRQTLGQGPEFLTYFQNEAQLEKSRLLSDRFSAERPKGSFSTLEIQRTEQGDSAMYLCASSLAVLEQFFGPGTRLTVL.

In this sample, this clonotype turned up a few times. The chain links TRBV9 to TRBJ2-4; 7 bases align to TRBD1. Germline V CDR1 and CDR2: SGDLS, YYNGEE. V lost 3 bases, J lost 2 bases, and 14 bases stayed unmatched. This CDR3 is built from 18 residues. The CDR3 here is CASSDGYQTGFSKNIQYF. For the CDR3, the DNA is TGTGCCAGCAGCGACGGATATCAGACAGGGTTCTCCAAAAACATTCAGTACTTC.

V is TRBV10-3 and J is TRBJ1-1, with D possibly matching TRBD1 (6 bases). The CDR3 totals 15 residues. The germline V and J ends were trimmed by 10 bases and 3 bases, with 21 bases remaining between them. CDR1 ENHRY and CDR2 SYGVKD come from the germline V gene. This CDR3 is CATGGGASGDTEAFF. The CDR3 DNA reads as TGTGCCACCGGGGGGGGGGCCAGTGGGGACACTGAAGCTTTCTTT.

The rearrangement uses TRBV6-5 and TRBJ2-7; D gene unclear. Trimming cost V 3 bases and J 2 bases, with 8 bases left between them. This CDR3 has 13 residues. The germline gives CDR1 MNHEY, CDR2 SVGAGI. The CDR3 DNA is TGTGCCAGCAGTTATGGCAGTCCCTACGAGCAGTACTTC. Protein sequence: CASSYGSPYEQYF.

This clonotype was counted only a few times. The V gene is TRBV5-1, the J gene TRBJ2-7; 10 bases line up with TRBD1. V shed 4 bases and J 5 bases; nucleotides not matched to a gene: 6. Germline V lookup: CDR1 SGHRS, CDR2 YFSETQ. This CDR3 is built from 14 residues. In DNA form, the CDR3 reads TGCGCCAGCAGCGTGACAGGGGGCCTCGACGAGCAGTACTTC. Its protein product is CASSVTGGLDEQYF. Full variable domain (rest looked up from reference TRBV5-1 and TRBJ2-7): KAGVTQTPRYLIKTRGQQVTLSCSPISGHRSVSWYQQTPGQGLQFLFEYFSETQRNKGNFPGRFSGRQFSNSRSEMNVSTLELGDSALYLCASSVTGGLDEQYFGPGTRLTVT.

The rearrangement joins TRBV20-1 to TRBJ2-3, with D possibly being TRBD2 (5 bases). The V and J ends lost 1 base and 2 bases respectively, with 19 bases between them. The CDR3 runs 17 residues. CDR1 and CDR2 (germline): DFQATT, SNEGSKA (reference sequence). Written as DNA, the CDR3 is TGCAGTGCTAGAGCCCCCCGGGGTGAATGGGTCACAGATACGCAGTATTTT. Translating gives CSARAPRGEWVTDTQYF.

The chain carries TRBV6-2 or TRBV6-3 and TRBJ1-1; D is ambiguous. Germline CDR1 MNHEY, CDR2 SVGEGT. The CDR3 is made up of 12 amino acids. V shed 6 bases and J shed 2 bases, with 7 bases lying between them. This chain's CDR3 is CASSLFNTEAFF. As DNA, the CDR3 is TGTGCCAGCAGCCTGTTTAACACTGAAGCTTTCTTT.

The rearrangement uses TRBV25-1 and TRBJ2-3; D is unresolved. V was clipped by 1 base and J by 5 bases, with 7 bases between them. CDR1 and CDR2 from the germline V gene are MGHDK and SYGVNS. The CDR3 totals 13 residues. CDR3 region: CASSEWGQDTQYF. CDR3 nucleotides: TGTGCCAGCAGTGAATGGGGTCAAGATACGCAGTATTTT.

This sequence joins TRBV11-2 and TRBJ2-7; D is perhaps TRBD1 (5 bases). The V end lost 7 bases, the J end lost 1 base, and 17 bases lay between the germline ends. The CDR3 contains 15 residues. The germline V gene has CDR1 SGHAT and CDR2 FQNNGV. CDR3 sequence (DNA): TGTGCCAGCACCATAGCAGGGCCCCCATCCTACGAGCAGTACTTC. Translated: CASTIAGPPSYEQYF.

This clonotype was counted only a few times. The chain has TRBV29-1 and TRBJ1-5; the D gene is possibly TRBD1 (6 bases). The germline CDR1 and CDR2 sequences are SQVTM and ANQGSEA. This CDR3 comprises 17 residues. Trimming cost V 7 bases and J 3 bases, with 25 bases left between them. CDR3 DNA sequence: TGCAGCGGCGAGGGGGACCCCGACACAAGAGACAATCAGCCCCAGCATTTT. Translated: CSGEGDPDTRDNQPQHF. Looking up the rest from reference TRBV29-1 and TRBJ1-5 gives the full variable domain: SAVISQKPSRDICQRGTSLTIQCQVDSQVTMMFWYRQQPGQSLTLIATANQGSEATYESGFVIDKFPISRPNLTFSTLTVSNMSPEDSSIYLCSGEGDPDTRDNQPQHFGDGTRLSIL.

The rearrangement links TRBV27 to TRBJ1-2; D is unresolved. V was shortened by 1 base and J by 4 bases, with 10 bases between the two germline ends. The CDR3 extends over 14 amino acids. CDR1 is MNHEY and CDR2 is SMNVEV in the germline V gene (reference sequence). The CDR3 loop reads CASSLWGFGYGYTF. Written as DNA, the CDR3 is TGTGCCAGCAGTTTATGGGGTTTCGGCTATGGCTACACCTTC.

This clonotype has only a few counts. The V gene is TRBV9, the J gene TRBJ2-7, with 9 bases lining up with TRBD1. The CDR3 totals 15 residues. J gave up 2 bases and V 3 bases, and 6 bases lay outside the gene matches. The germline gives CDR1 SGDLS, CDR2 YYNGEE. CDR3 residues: CASSAGTGITYEQYF. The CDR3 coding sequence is TGTGCCAGCAGCGCTGGGACAGGGATAACCTACGAGCAGTACTTC.

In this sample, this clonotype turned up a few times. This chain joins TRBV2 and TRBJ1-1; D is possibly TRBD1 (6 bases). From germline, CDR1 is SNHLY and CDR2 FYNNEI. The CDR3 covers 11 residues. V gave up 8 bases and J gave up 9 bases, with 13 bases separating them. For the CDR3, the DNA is TGTGCCAGCCAACAGGGTTCGAAAGCTTTCTTT. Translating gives CASQQGSKAFF.

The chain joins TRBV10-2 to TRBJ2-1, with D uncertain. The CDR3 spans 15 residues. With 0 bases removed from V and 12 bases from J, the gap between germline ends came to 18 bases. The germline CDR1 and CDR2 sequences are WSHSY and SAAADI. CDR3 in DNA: TGCGCCAGCAGTGAGTCTCTGGTATCATTTTTCGGGCAGTTCTTC. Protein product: CASSESLVSFFGQFF.

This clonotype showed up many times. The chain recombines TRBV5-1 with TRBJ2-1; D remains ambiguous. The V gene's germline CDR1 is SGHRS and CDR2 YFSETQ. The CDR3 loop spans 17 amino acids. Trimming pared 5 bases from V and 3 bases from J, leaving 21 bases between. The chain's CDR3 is CASSRFFLQLHYNEQFF. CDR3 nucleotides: TGCGCCAGCAGTCGCTTTTTCCTTCAGCTCCACTACAATGAGCAGTTCTTC. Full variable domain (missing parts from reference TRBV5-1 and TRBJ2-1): KAGVTQTPRYLIKTRGQQVTLSCSPISGHRSVSWYQQTPGQGLQFLFEYFSETQRNKGNFPGRFSGRQFSNSRSEMNVSTLELGDSALYLCASSRFFLQLHYNEQFFGPGTRLTVL.

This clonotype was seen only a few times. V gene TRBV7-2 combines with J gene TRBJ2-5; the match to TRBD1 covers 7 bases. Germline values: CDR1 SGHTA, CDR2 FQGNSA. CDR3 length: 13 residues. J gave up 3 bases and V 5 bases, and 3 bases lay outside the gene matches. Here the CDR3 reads CASSTGTEETQYF. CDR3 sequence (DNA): TGTGCCAGCAGCACCGGGACAGAAGAGACCCAGTACTTC. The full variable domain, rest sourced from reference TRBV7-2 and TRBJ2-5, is GAGVSQSPSNKVTEKGKDVELRCDPISGHTALYWYRQSLGQGLEFLIYFQGNSAPDKSGLPSDRFSAERTGGSVSTLTIQRTQQEDSAVYLCASSTGTEETQYFGPGTRLLVL.